The clone carrying this TCR beta chain was seen repeatedly, ten times or more. Its antigen is as yet unknown. This record belongs to a study of Graves' ophthalmopathy and Graves' hyperthyroidism. Study outcomes and limitations: The authors also found most expanded thyroid clonotypes above 0.001 frequency in blood.

Scientists amplified the TCR beta CDR3 regions from RNA transcripts. First-round RT-PCR relied on HTBI primers, and a second-round multiplex PCR came next. TCRdb re-analysed the multiplex PCR reads in MiXCR, keeping a single row per CDR3 protein. Here the sample spans a few hundred thousand distinct CDR3 sequences, 15% to 19% being singletons. Other autoimmune diseases, uncontrolled infections, pregnancy or lactation excluded patients from enrollment. Physicians reached a diagnosis by relying on clinical symptoms, serum thyroxine, TRAb, thyroid ultrasound and orbital computed tomography. The starting material, around 9.3 ml of fresh peripheral blood, provided the PBMCs. Trimming removed 5 bases from V and 14 bases from J, with 24 bases in between. The germline gives CDR1 LGHNA, CDR2 YNFKEQ. This CDR3 comprises 14 residues.

The gene calls are TRBV4-2 and TRBJ1-2; the D is unclear. The sequence derives from a woman younger than 35 with stable Graves' hyperthyroidism. Source material: peripheral blood. DNA of the CDR3: TGTGCCAGCAGCTCCGATCCACCCGGACGGCCATTAACCTTC. Protein: CASSSDPPGRPLTF.